These T cell receptor beta chains were read from a single sample in a study of T cell repertoires in cytomegalovirus infection. Their cognate antigens are unknown. TCRdb re-analysed the reads in MiXCR, keeping a single row per CDR3 protein. Of tens of thousands of distinct CDR3 sequences listed, more than 20% are singletons. The material was CD8+ T cells from cultured PBMCs, obtained from culture after CMV antigen stimulation. Receptors originate from a human donor in good health (CMV status not recorded). Some clones in this sample may be carry-over from other donors' samples. The CDR3 runs from the conserved cysteine through the conserved F or W. Fields, in order: clone size, D gene, V gene, J gene, CDR3 DNA, CDR3 protein. The D gene is left open where the match is weak. The size of a clone is reported for some rows only, either as once, few or many, or as a class for expanded clones.

clone_size: NA; d_call: NA; v_call: TRBV7-9; j_call: TRBJ2-5; cdr3_nt: TGTGCCAGCAGCTTAGCGGGGGAAATCCAAGAGACCCAGTACTTC; cdr3_aa: CASSLAGEIQETQYF
clone_size: few; d_call: NA; v_call: TRBV11-2; j_call: TRBJ2-2; cdr3_nt: TGTGCCAGCTCACCCGAACCCTCGAGGACCGGGGAGCTGTTTTTT; cdr3_aa: CASSPEPSRTGELFF
clone_size: many; d_call: TRBD1; v_call: TRBV7-2; j_call: TRBJ1-2; cdr3_nt: TGTGCCAGCAGCTTATTAGGGACAGCGTATGGCTACACCTTC; cdr3_aa: CASSLLGTAYGYTF
clone_size: NA; d_call: NA; v_call: TRBV6-8; j_call: TRBJ2-1; cdr3_nt: TGTGCCAGCATTAATAGCGGCACCTCCTACAATGAGCAGTTCTTC; cdr3_aa: CASINSGTSYNEQFF
clone_size: NA; d_call: NA; v_call: TRBV6-5; j_call: TRBJ1-1; cdr3_nt: TGTGCCAGCAGTTACCAGGACGACACTGAAGCTTTCTTT; cdr3_aa: CASSYQDDTEAFF
clone_size: few; d_call: NA; v_call: TRBV4-3; j_call: TRBJ2-4; cdr3_nt: TGCGCCAGCAGCCAAGATGGGGCGGCGGGCGGCAAAAACATTCAGTACTTC; cdr3_aa: CASSQDGAAGGKNIQYF
clone_size: NA; d_call: NA; v_call: TRBV19; j_call: TRBJ1-1; cdr3_nt: TGTGCCAGTAAGGTCTATGCTGAAGCTTTCTTT; cdr3_aa: CASKVYAEAFF
clone_size: NA; d_call: TRBD1; v_call: TRBV13; j_call: TRBJ1-6; cdr3_nt: TGTGCCAGCAGCTCGGGGACAGGGGATAATTCACCCCTCCACTTT; cdr3_aa: CASSSGTGDNSPLHF
clone_size: NA; d_call: NA; v_call: TRBV4-3; j_call: TRBJ2-1; cdr3_nt: TGCGCCAGCAGCCAAAACAGGGTAGGGGATGAGCAGTTCTTC; cdr3_aa: CASSQNRVGDEQFF
clone_size: NA; d_call: TRBD1; v_call: TRBV7-2; j_call: TRBJ1-1; cdr3_nt: TGTGCCAGCAGCCCCTCCCAGGGGGCGAACACTGAAGCTTTCTTT; cdr3_aa: CASSPSQGANTEAFF
clone_size: NA; d_call: NA; v_call: TRBV19; j_call: TRBJ1-1; cdr3_nt: TGTGCCAGTACCCCCGGGAACACTGAAGCTTTCTTT; cdr3_aa: CASTPGNTEAFF
clone_size: NA; d_call: NA; v_call: TRBV27; j_call: TRBJ2-7; cdr3_nt: TGTGCCAGCAGCGTGGGGTTTATTAGCGAGCAGTACTTC; cdr3_aa: CASSVGFISEQYF
clone_size: NA; d_call: NA; v_call: TRBV7-9; j_call: TRBJ2-2; cdr3_nt: TGTGCCACACCCGGATGGAGCACCGGGGAGCTGTTTTTT; cdr3_aa: CATPGWSTGELFF
clone_size: few; d_call: NA; v_call: TRBV14; j_call: TRBJ2-7; cdr3_nt: TGTGCCAGCAGCCAAGAAAATCGGGAGATCTCCTACGAGCAGTACTTC; cdr3_aa: CASSQENREISYEQYF
clone_size: many; d_call: TRBD1; v_call: TRBV7-9; j_call: TRBJ2-1; cdr3_nt: TGTGCCAGCAGCCACACGCCAAGTACCGGGACAGGGGCAAATGAGCAGTTCTTC; cdr3_aa: CASSHTPSTGTGANEQFF
clone_size: NA; d_call: TRBD1; v_call: TRBV4-1; j_call: TRBJ1-5; cdr3_nt: TGCGCCAGCACCCCGGGACAGGGGGTCAATCAGCCCCAGCATTTT; cdr3_aa: CASTPGQGVNQPQHF
clone_size: NA; d_call: NA; v_call: TRBV28; j_call: TRBJ2-1; cdr3_nt: TGTGCCAGCAGTGGGGCAGGGTGGAATGAGCAGTTCTTC; cdr3_aa: CASSGAGWNEQFF
clone_size: few; d_call: TRBD1; v_call: TRBV20-1; j_call: TRBJ1-1; cdr3_nt: TGCAGTGCTAGGACCCCGGGACAGAGCACTGAAGCTTTCTTT; cdr3_aa: CSARTPGQSTEAFF
clone_size: few; d_call: NA; v_call: TRBV19; j_call: TRBJ1-4; cdr3_nt: TGTGCCAGTAGTAAGAAACCGGGACTCAGGAATGAAAAACTGTTTTTT; cdr3_aa: CASSKKPGLRNEKLFF
clone_size: NA; d_call: NA; v_call: TRBV6-1; j_call: TRBJ1-1; cdr3_nt: TGTGCCAGCAGTGATCGGGCTGAAGCTTTCTTT; cdr3_aa: CASSDRAEAFF
clone_size: NA; d_call: NA; v_call: TRBV15; j_call: TRBJ1-1; cdr3_nt: TGTGCCACCAGTTCAATTGACAGCAACACTGAAGCTTTCTTT; cdr3_aa: CATSSIDSNTEAFF
clone_size: few; d_call: NA; v_call: TRBV7-2; j_call: TRBJ2-3; cdr3_nt: TGTGCCAGCAGCTTTAGAACGGGCCCTAGCACAGATACGCAGTATTTT; cdr3_aa: CASSFRTGPSTDTQYF
clone_size: NA; d_call: NA; v_call: TRBV6-2/TRBV6-3; j_call: TRBJ2-7; cdr3_nt: TGTGCCAGCAGTTACTCCACAGGCTTCTACTCCTACGAGCAGTACTTC; cdr3_aa: CASSYSTGFYSYEQYF
clone_size: NA; d_call: TRBD2; v_call: TRBV6-5; j_call: TRBJ2-5; cdr3_nt: TGTGCCAGCAGTTCCGGGACTACCAACTTGTACCAAGAGACCCAGTACTTC; cdr3_aa: CASSSGTTNLYQETQYF
clone_size: few; d_call: TRBD2; v_call: TRBV14; j_call: TRBJ2-3; cdr3_nt: TGTGCCAGCAGCCAAGGGACTAGCTACCGCACAGATACGCAGTATTTT; cdr3_aa: CASSQGTSYRTDTQYF
clone_size: NA; d_call: NA; v_call: TRBV20-1; j_call: TRBJ1-4; cdr3_nt: TGCAGTGCTAGAGTAGGAGAAAAACTGTTTTTT; cdr3_aa: CSARVGEKLFF
clone_size: few; d_call: NA; v_call: TRBV7-8; j_call: TRBJ2-7; cdr3_nt: TGTGCCAGCAGCCTCGACTTTCCCTACGAGCAGTACTTC; cdr3_aa: CASSLDFPYEQYF
clone_size: NA; d_call: NA; v_call: TRBV7-9; j_call: TRBJ1-1; cdr3_nt: TGTGCCAGCAGCCCCAGACCGGTGGGGGGGCGCCGTACTGAAGCTTTCTTT; cdr3_aa: CASSPRPVGGRRTEAFF
clone_size: NA; d_call: NA; v_call: TRBV6-5; j_call: TRBJ2-7; cdr3_nt: TGTGCCAGCAGTTTCGCCTACGAGCAGTACTTC; cdr3_aa: CASSFAYEQYF
clone_size: many; d_call: NA; v_call: TRBV11-2; j_call: TRBJ1-4; cdr3_nt: TGTGCCAGCAGCTTAGCGCCTAGGAGGAAGGGGGAAAAACTGTTTTTT; cdr3_aa: CASSLAPRRKGEKLFF
clone_size: NA; d_call: NA; v_call: TRBV7-3; j_call: TRBJ1-1; cdr3_nt: TGTGCCAGCAGCCGAGGGCAGGGGAACACTGAAGCTTTCTTT; cdr3_aa: CASSRGQGNTEAFF
clone_size: NA; d_call: NA; v_call: TRBV7-3; j_call: TRBJ1-2; cdr3_nt: TGTGCCAGCAGCCGCACAGGGAGTGGGGCCTATGGCTACACCTTC; cdr3_aa: CASSRTGSGAYGYTF
clone_size: few; d_call: NA; v_call: TRBV6-2/TRBV6-3; j_call: TRBJ1-2; cdr3_nt: TGTGCCAGCAGTTACTACGGCTCCGACTATGGCTACACCTTC; cdr3_aa: CASSYYGSDYGYTF
clone_size: few; d_call: NA; v_call: TRBV4-2; j_call: TRBJ2-1; cdr3_nt: TGTGCCAGCAGCCATGAGAGGGGGTACAATGAGCAGTTCTTC; cdr3_aa: CASSHERGYNEQFF
clone_size: NA; d_call: NA; v_call: TRBV6-2/TRBV6-3; j_call: TRBJ1-6; cdr3_nt: TGTGCCAGCAGTTCGCTGAGCTCCTATAATTCACCCCTCCACTTT; cdr3_aa: CASSSLSSYNSPLHF
clone_size: NA; d_call: NA; v_call: TRBV27; j_call: TRBJ1-2; cdr3_nt: TGTGCCAGCAGTACCCCGGACAGATATGGCTACACCTTC; cdr3_aa: CASSTPDRYGYTF
clone_size: NA; d_call: TRBD1; v_call: TRBV9; j_call: TRBJ1-1; cdr3_nt: TGTGCCAGCAGCGTAGGACAGGGGATGAGGAGAACTGAAGCTTTCTTT; cdr3_aa: CASSVGQGMRRTEAFF
clone_size: NA; d_call: NA; v_call: TRBV12-3/TRBV12-4; j_call: TRBJ1-5; cdr3_nt: TGTGCCAGCGGAGAGGCACCTACAGGGTTCGCCCAGCATTTT; cdr3_aa: CASGEAPTGFAQHF
clone_size: few; d_call: NA; v_call: TRBV7-9; j_call: TRBJ2-1; cdr3_nt: TGTGCCAGCAGACCAAAGCAGAACCACAATGAGCAGTTCTTC; cdr3_aa: CASRPKQNHNEQFF
clone_size: many; d_call: TRBD2; v_call: TRBV4-3; j_call: TRBJ2-1; cdr3_nt: TGCGCCAGCAGCTCCCGACTAGCGGGGGGGCCAAATGAGCAGTTCTTC; cdr3_aa: CASSSRLAGGPNEQFF
clone_size: NA; d_call: TRBD1; v_call: TRBV19; j_call: TRBJ1-5; cdr3_nt: TGTGCCAGTAGCACAGGGGGCTATAAGCCCCAGCATTTT; cdr3_aa: CASSTGGYKPQHF
clone_size: NA; d_call: TRBD1; v_call: TRBV7-9; j_call: TRBJ1-5; cdr3_nt: TGTGCCAGCAGCTCCCCAGGGGGCTCCAATCAGCCCCAGCATTTT; cdr3_aa: CASSSPGGSNQPQHF
clone_size: few; d_call: TRBD1; v_call: TRBV7-9; j_call: TRBJ1-1; cdr3_nt: TGTGCCAGCAGCTTATCTCAGGGGGCGGACACTGAAGCTTTCTTT; cdr3_aa: CASSLSQGADTEAFF
clone_size: few; d_call: NA; v_call: TRBV14; j_call: TRBJ2-1; cdr3_nt: TGTGCCAGCAGTCCCTCAGCAGGGGAGCAGTTCTTC; cdr3_aa: CASSPSAGEQFF
clone_size: NA; d_call: NA; v_call: TRBV27; j_call: TRBJ2-1; cdr3_nt: TGTGCCAGCAGTTTGACTACCTACAATGAGCAGTTCTTC; cdr3_aa: CASSLTTYNEQFF
clone_size: few; d_call: NA; v_call: TRBV7-8; j_call: TRBJ2-1; cdr3_nt: TGTGCCAGCAGCTCACCCGGGGGCGACAATGAGCAGTTCTTC; cdr3_aa: CASSSPGGDNEQFF
clone_size: NA; d_call: TRBD1; v_call: TRBV27; j_call: TRBJ1-5; cdr3_nt: TGTGCCAGCAGTTTAAAGGGACAGTATCAGCCCCAGCATTTT; cdr3_aa: CASSLKGQYQPQHF